Detailed here is one TCR beta chain. No antigen is known for it. The data were taken from a study of T-cell memory formation after mild COVID-19. Study summary: The study found TCR clusters largely donor specific. Study conclusions and caveats: CD4+ contracting clones were mainly CM and EM; CD8+ ones, EMRA.

One entry per CDR3 protein, called by TCRdb with MiXCR from the 5' RACE reads. The table includes fewer than 250,000 distinct CDR3 sequences, about 17% detected once. The CDR3 loop spans 14 amino acids. The ends were cut back, 2 bases at V and 5 bases at J, with 11 bases in the middle. In germline, CDR1 is SGHAT, CDR2 FQNNGV. The sample consisted of PBMCs or a T cell subset sorted from them (not recorded which). The receptor comes from an adult woman who had mild COVID-19 (a few samples of this study predate the infection). Cell type and time point are not known. The chain is built from TRBV11-2 and TRBJ2-3; no clear D gene. This CDR3 is CASSLIPPRDTQYF. DNA for the CDR3: TGTGCCAGCAGCTTAATCCCGCCCCGAGATACGCAGTATTTT.